This TCR beta chain originates from a study of T cells in localized non-small cell lung cancer (dated by TCRdb to about 2020). About the investigation overall: The study analyzed T cell repertoires of about 230 early-stage NSCLC patients, comparing tumors and uninvolved tumor-adjacent lungs. The cohort consisted of about 240 treatment-naive NSCLC patients whose localized lung tumors had been resected. A mean age of approximately 66 years was recorded for the NSCLC patients, of whom under 150 were male and 100 to 110 were female. Paper-wide results and their limitations: Because multi-region sequencing of the tumors was not done, intratumor heterogeneity could not be ruled out. A median of roughly 56 of the top 100 tumor clones were detected in paired uninvolved adjacent lung, and 25 to 35 of these tumor clones were also found among the top 100 clones of the paired uninvolved adjacent lung. Since the design was exploratory, TCR variables were selected using unadjusted p-values with no false-discovery rate correction. Higher blood T cell density associated with longer overall survival, while higher adjacent-lung clonality associated with shorter survival. Uninvolved tumor-adjacent lung showed the highest T cell clonality, higher than tumor, which suggests more focused antigenic responses in the uninvolved tumor-adjacent lung.

This clone appeared a few times. Its cognate antigen has yet to be identified. Base qualities are missing; no much larger clone stands one base away. At the junction V is shortened by 2 bases and J by 10 bases; bases outside the gene matches: 8. The germline V gene sets CDR1 to SGDLS and CDR2 to YYNGEE. From cysteine to phenylalanine, the CDR3 is 16 amino acids long. The only DNA kept is the CDR3, 48 bases in frame from the first base. At diagnosis, tumor, uninvolved tumor-adjacent lung and peripheral blood were collected and then preserved as a mix of FFPE and fresh-frozen material. Blood samples were analyzed as peripheral blood mononuclear cells for TCR repertoire profiling. The immunoSEQ Assay was used to sequence TCR beta CDR3 regions from DNA. The study's processing was this. To compute T cell density, TCR beta template counts were normalized to usable DNA, which was estimated by amplifying housekeeping genes. Richness was estimated using the preseqR package, with extrapolation to 400,000 templates for PBMC samples and to 120,000 templates for tissue samples. Clonality was calculated as one minus Pielou's evenness. To identify tissue-enriched TCRs, differential abundance testing was run on productive amino-acid clonotypes with a minimum total count of 5 and an alpha of 0.1. Repertoire overlap between compartments was quantified with the Jaccard Index and Morisita Overlap Index. TCR beta CDR3s were clustered by GLIPH together with public tetramer-defined viral CDR3s, and at least three viral sequences plus V-gene enrichment were required for viral motifs. The clones in this table, taken by TCRdb from immuneACCESS, are in-frame only. Not every clone is retained; where verified, under half of the shortfall comes from an unresolved V gene, and the cause of the rest is unknown. V, J and clone size are those of that table, while D and trimming were read from the DNA. Present in this sample are approximately 30,000 clones, approximately 80% of which were seen just once. The ten largest clones capture about 40% of the sample.

Rearrangement joined TRBV9 to TRBJ2-1; 14 bases in between match TRBD2. Sequenced here: peripheral blood, sampled before any cancer treatment. The TCR was taken from an older male donor with stage II squamous cell lung carcinoma. At the DNA level, the sequence is TGTGCCAGCAGCGTGGGGGGACTAGCGGGAGTTGAGGAGCAGTTCTTC. It translates as CASSVGGLAGVEEQFF.